The clone carrying this T cell receptor beta chain was counted between two and nine times. Its antigen remains unidentified. This CDR3 comprises 13 residues. V was cut by 5 bases and J by 8 bases, with 15 bases left in between. CDR1 and CDR2 from the germline V gene are MNHNS and SASEGT. TCRdb used MiXCR to reprocess the reads, holding one entry per CDR3 protein. The sample yields 200,000 or so distinct CDR3 sequences, 15% to 20% seen once. This record comes from a study of T cell repertoires in cytomegalovirus infection. General study findings and limits: CMV-specific TCR beta clonotypes restricted by HLA-C dominated the ex vivo response.

The sample consisted of PBMCs. The TCR comes from a human donor in good health (CMV status not recorded). Some clones in this sample may be carry-over from other donors' samples. The chain couples TRBV6-1 to TRBJ1-2; D might be TRBD1 (6 bases). The CDR3 coding sequence is TGTGCCAGCAGTTATCCAGGGGAGGACGGCTACACCTTC. Encoded protein: CASSYPGEDGYTF.